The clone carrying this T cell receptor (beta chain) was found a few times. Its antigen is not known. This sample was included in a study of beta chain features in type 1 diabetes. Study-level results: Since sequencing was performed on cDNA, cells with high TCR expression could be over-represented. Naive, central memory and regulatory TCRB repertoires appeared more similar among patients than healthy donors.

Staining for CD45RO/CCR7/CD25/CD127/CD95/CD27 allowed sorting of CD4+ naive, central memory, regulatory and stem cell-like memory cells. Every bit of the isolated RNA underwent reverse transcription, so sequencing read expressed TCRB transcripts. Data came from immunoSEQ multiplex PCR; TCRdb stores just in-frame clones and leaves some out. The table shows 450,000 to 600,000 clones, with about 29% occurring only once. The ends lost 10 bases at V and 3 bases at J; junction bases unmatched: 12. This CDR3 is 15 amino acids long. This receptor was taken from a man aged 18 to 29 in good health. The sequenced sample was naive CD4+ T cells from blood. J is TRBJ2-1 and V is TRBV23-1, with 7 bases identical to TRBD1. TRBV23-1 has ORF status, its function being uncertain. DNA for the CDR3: TGCGCCACCACCCAGCCAAGGGGGCTCTACAATGAGCAGTTCTTC. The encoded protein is CATTQPRGLYNEQFF.